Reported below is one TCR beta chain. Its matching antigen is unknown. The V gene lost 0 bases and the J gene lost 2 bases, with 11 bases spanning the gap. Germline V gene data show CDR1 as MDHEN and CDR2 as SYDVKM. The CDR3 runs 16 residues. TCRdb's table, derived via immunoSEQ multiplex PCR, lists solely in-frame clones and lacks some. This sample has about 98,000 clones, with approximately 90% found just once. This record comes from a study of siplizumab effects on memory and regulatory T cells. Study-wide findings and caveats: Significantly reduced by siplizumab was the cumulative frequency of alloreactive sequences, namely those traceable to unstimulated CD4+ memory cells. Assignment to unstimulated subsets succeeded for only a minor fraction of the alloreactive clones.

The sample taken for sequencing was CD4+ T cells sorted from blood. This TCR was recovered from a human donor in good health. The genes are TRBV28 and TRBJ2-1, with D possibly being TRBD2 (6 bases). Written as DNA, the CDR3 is TGTGCCAGCAGTTTATGGGGGGGAGCGGCCTACAATGAGCAGTTCTTC. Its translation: CASSLWGGAAYNEQFF.